Listed here are 14 T cell receptor beta chains from one sample, sequenced in a study of cytotoxic CD8 clonotypes in ibrutinib-treated CLL. TCRdb's table, derived via immunoSEQ multiplex PCR, lists solely in-frame clones and lacks some. The table shows approximately 90,000 clones, with 77% occurring only once. The starting material was PBMCs, obtained after 24 months of ibrutinib treatment. These receptors all stem from a human donor with chronic lymphocytic leukemia.

The chain joins TRBV2 to TRBJ2-6; D call uncertain. In germline, CDR1 is SNHLY, CDR2 FYNNEI. The length of the CDR3 is 15 residues. V dropped 8 bases and J dropped 0 bases, with 11 bases sitting between them. CDR3 loop: CASSSGSSGANVLTF. CDR3 sequence (DNA): TGTGCCAGCTCCTCGGGTAGCTCTGGGGCCAACGTCCTGACTTTC.

This clone showed up just a few times. The V and J genes are TRBV18 and TRBJ2-1, with D tentatively TRBD2 (5 bases). The V gene's germline CDR1 is KGHSH and CDR2 LQKENI. The CDR3 totals 14 residues. Deletions cut 7 bases from V and 0 bases from J, with 10 bases between. The CDR3 nucleotides are TGTGCCAGCTTGGAGGCGAGCTCCTACAATGAGCAGTTCTTC. It specifies CASLEASSYNEQFF.

Here the CDR3 DNA reads TGTGCCAGCAGCCTTAGGCACAGGGGGAACACTGAAGCTTTCTTT. It yields the protein CASSLRHRGNTEAFF. V gene TRBV11-2 combines with J gene TRBJ1-1, with 7 bases that match TRBD1. Germline V lookup: CDR1 SGHAT, CDR2 FQNNGV. V lost 5 bases to trimming and J lost 1 base; unmatched junction nucleotides: 7. CDR3 length: 15 residues. The full variable domain, its missing parts supplied by reference TRBV11-2 and TRBJ1-1, is EAGVAQSPRYKIIEKRQSVAFWCNPISGHATLYWYQQILGQGPKLLIQFQNNGVVDDSQLPKDRFSAERLKGVDSTLKIQPAKLEDSAVYLCASSLRHRGNTEAFFGQGTRLTVV.

V is TRBV7-2 and J is TRBJ2-7; 7 nucleotides agree with TRBD2. This CDR3 spans 13 amino acids. Germline V gene lookup returns CDR1 SGHTA and CDR2 FQGNSA. The ends lost 5 bases at V and 4 bases at J; junction bases unmatched: 5. The CDR3, as DNA: TGTGCCAGCAGCCTGGGACTAAAATACGAGCAGTACTTC. It specifies CASSLGLKYEQYF. Together with reference TRBV7-2 and TRBJ2-7, the CDR3 gives the full variable domain: GAGVSQSPSNKVTEKGKDVELRCDPISGHTALYWYRQSLGQGLEFLIYFQGNSAPDKSGLPSDRFSAERTGGSVSTLTIQRTQQEDSAVYLCASSLGLKYEQYFGPGTRLTVT.

The table lists this clone with a few counts. The chain links TRBV29-1 to TRBJ2-7; D not certain. The CDR3 runs 12 residues. Trimming cost V 7 bases and J 1 base, with 11 bases left between them. The germline gives CDR1 SQVTM, CDR2 ANQGSEA. CDR3 residues: CSARQDSYEQYF. CDR3 DNA: TGCAGCGCCCGTCAGGATTCCTACGAGCAGTACTTC.

The V gene is TRBV5-1, the J gene TRBJ2-1; TRBD2 agrees at 7 bases. CDR3 length equals 15 residues. The ends lost 3 bases at V and 7 bases at J; junction bases unmatched: 10. Germline loops: CDR1 SGHRS, CDR2 YFSETQ. The CDR3 nucleotides are TGCGCCAGCAGCTCACTAGGGACCGGGAGGAATGAGCAGTTCTTC. Its protein is CASSSLGTGRNEQFF.

The rearrangement uses TRBV5-4 and TRBJ1-4, with D maybe TRBD1 (5 bases). Deletions cut 4 bases from V and 4 bases from J, with 20 bases between. The germline V gene encodes CDR1 SGHNT and CDR2 YYREEE (reference sequence). The CDR3 consists of 17 residues. CDR3 DNA sequence: TGTGCCAGCAGCCCCGGGGCCGGGCCCGGGTTTAATGAAAAACTGTTTTTT. The encoded protein is CASSPGAGPGFNEKLFF.

The gene calls are TRBV7-6 and TRBJ2-5; unclear D gene. The germline V gene has CDR1 SGHVS and CDR2 FNYEAQ. CDR3 length equals 11 residues. V was clipped by 2 bases and J by 5 bases, with 3 bases between them. The CDR3 coding sequence is TGTGCCAGCAGCTTACAGGAGACCCAGTACTTC. Translating it yields CASSLQETQYF.

This rearrangement joins TRBV11-2 to TRBJ1-5; no clear D. V lost 5 bases, J lost 7 bases, and 21 bases lay in between. This CDR3 contains 16 residues. Germline loops: CDR1 SGHAT, CDR2 FQNNGV. This CDR3 is CASSPNFRARGQPQHF. CDR3 DNA sequence: TGTGCCAGCAGCCCTAACTTTAGGGCCCGGGGACAGCCCCAGCATTTT.

In its sample, this clone was seen a few times. Other nucleotide sequences in the sample specify the same CDR3. The V and J genes are TRBV18 and TRBJ1-4; tentatively, D is TRBD1 (5 bases). This CDR3 is 15 amino acids long. Trimming stripped 3 bases from V and 2 bases from J, with 10 bases between. Per germline, CDR1 KGHSH and CDR2 LQKENI. CDR3 sequence (DNA): TGTGCCAGCTCACCTCCGGGGCGGACTAATGAAAAACTGTTTTTT. It yields the protein CASSPPGRTNEKLFF. Complete variable domain (other parts from reference TRBV18 and TRBJ1-4): NAGVMQNPRHLVRRRGQEARLRCSPMKGHSHVYWYRQLPEEGLKFMVYLQKENIIDESGMPKERFSAEFPKEGPSILRIQQVVRGDSAAYFCASSPPGRTNEKLFFGSGTQLSVL.

This clone was counted only a few times. The chain is built from TRBV28 and TRBJ1-5; D may be TRBD1 (5 bases). CDR3 length: 17 residues. V was clipped by 5 bases and J by 2 bases, with 19 bases between them. Germline values: CDR1 MDHEN, CDR2 SYDVKM. The CDR3 DNA reads as TGTGCCAGCAGTAGCAATTTCGGGGGGTGGGGCAATCAGCCCCAGCATTTT. Translating gives CASSSNFGGWGNQPQHF.

The chain has TRBV10-3 and TRBJ1-3, with D possibly matching TRBD1 (5 bases). The CDR3 length is 14 residues. The germline CDR1 and CDR2 sequences are ENHRY and SYGVKD. The ends were cut back, 3 bases at V and 5 bases at J, with 11 bases in the middle. The DNA of the CDR3 is TGTGCCATCAGTGACAGGGTAGAGCGAAACACCATATATTTT. It specifies CAISDRVERNTIYF.

This chain uses TRBV6-1 with TRBJ2-7; tentatively, D is TRBD2 (5 bases). Germline V gene lookup returns CDR1 MNHNS and CDR2 SASEGT. The V and J ends lost 7 bases and 3 bases respectively, with 16 bases between them. There are 14 residues in the CDR3. DNA of the CDR3: TGTGCCAGCACTCAAGAGGTGGGGAGCTACGAGCAGTACTTC. Its protein product is CASTQEVGSYEQYF.

The chain recombines TRBV4-2 with TRBJ2-2; D assignment may be TRBD1 or TRBD2 (6 bases each). The length of the CDR3 is 15 residues. V dropped 3 bases and J dropped 3 bases, with 11 bases sitting between them. In germline, CDR1 is LGHNA, CDR2 YNFKEQ. CDR3 DNA sequence: TGTGCCAGCAGCCAGGAGGGGGTTGACACCGGGGAGCTGTTTTTT. This gives the protein CASSQEGVDTGELFF.